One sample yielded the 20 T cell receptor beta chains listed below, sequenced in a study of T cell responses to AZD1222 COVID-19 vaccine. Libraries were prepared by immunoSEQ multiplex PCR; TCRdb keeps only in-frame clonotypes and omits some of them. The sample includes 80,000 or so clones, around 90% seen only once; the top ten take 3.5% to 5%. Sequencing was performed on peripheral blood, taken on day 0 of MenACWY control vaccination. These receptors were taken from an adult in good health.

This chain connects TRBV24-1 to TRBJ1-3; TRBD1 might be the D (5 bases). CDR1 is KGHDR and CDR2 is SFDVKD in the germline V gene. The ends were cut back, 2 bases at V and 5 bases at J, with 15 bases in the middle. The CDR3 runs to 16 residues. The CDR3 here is CATSDSRPKDRNTIYF. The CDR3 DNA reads TGTGCCACCAGTGATTCTCGCCCTAAGGACAGAAACACCATATATTTT.

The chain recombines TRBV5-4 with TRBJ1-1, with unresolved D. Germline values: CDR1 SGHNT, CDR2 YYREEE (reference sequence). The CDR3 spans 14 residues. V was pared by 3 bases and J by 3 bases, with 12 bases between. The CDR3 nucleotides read TGTGCCAGCAGCTCCATTGGGGAGCACACTGAAGCTTTCTTT. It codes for CASSSIGEHTEAFF.

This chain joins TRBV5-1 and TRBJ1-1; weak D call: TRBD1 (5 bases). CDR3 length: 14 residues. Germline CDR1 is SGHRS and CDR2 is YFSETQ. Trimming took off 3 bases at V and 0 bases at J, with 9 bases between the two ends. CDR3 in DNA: TGCGCCAGCAGCTCACAGGCGCTGAACACTGAAGCTTTCTTT. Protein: CASSSQALNTEAFF.

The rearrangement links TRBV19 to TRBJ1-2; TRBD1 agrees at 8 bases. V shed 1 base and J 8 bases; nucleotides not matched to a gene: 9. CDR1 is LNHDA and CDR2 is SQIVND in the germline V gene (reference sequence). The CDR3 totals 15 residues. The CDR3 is CASSIGLGDRGGYTF. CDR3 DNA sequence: TGTGCCAGTAGTATAGGCCTCGGTGACAGGGGAGGCTACACCTTC.

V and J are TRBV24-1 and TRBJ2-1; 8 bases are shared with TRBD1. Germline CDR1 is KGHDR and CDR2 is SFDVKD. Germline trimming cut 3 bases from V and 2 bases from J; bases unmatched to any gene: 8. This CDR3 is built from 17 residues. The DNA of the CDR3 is TGTGCCACCAGTGATCTCACCGAGACAGGGGCCTACAATGAGCAGTTCTTC. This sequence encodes CATSDLTETGAYNEQFF.

CDR3 in DNA: TGTGCCAGCAGCGTATTGACAGGGGGCTCCTATGGCTACACCTTC. Translating it yields CASSVLTGGSYGYTF. The chain is built from TRBV9 and TRBJ1-2; 10 bases match TRBD1. The CDR3 has 15 amino acids. Trimming at V came to 1 base and at J to 4 bases, leaving 4 bases not matched to a gene. Germline lookup yields CDR1 SGDLS and CDR2 YYNGEE.

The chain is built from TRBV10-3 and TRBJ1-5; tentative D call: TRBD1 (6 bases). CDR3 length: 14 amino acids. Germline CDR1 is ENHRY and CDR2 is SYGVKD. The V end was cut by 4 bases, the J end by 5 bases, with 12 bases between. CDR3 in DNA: TGTGCCATCAGTGGGGACACCACCTATCAGCCCCAGCATTTT. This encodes CAISGDTTYQPQHF.

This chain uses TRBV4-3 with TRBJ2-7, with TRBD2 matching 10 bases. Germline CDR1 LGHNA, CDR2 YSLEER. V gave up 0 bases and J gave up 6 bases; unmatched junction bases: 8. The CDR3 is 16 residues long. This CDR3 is CASSQDLGTSGTEQYF. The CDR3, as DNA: TGCGCCAGCAGCCAAGATTTAGGAACTAGCGGGACCGAGCAGTACTTC.

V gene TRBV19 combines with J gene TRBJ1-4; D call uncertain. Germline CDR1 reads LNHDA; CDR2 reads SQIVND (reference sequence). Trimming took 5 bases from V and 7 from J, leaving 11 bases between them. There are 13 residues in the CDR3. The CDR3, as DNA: TGTGCCAGTAGTGCCAGCTGGGGTGAAAAACTGTTTTTT. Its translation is CASSASWGEKLFF.

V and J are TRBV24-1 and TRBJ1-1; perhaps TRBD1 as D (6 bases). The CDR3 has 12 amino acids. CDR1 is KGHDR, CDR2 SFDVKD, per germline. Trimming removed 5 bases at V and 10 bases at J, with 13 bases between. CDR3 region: CATSGSGARAFF. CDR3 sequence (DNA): TGTGCCACCAGTGGTTCGGGGGCGCGAGCTTTCTTT.

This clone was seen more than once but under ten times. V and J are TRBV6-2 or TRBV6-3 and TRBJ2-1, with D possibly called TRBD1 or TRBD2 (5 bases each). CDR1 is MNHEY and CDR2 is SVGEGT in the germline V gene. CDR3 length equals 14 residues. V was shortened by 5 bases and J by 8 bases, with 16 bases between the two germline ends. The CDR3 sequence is CASSGGTSTDEQFF. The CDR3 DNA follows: TGTGCCAGCAGTGGGGGAACCTCCACGGATGAGCAGTTCTTC.

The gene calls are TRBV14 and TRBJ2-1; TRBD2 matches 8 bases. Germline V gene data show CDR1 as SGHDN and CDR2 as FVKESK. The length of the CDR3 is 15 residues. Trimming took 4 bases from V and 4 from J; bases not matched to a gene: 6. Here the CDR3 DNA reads TGTGCCAGCAGCCTAAGCGGGAGACTTTACAATGAGCAGTTCTTC. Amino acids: CASSLSGRLYNEQFF.

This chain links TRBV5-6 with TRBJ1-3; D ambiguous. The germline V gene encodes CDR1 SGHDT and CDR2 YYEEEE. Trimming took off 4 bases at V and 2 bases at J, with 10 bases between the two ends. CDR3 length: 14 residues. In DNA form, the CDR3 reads TGTGCCAGCAGCCTTCGAGGTCCTGGAAACACCATATATTTT. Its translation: CASSLRGPGNTIYF.

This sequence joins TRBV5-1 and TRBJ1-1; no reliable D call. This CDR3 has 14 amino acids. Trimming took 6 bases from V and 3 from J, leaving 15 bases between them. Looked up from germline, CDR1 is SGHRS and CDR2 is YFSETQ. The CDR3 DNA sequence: TGCGCCAGCACAGTTAATTGGGAGGACACTGAAGCTTTCTTT. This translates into CASTVNWEDTEAFF.

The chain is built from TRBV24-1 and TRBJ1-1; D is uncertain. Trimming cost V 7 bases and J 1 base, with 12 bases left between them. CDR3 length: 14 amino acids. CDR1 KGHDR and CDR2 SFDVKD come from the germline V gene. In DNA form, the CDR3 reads TGTGCCACCAGATCCTCATCTGGGAACACTGAAGCTTTCTTT. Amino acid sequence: CATRSSSGNTEAFF.

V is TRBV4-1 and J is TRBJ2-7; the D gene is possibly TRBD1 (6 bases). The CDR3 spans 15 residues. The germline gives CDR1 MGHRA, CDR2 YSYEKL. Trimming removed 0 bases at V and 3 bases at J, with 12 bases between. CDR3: CASSQERDTSYEQYF. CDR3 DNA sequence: TGCGCCAGCAGCCAAGAAAGGGACACGAGCTACGAGCAGTACTTC.

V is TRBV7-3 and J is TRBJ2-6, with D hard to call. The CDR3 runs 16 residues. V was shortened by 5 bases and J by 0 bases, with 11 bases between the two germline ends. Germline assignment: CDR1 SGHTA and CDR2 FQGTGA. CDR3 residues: CASSPLSSSGANVLTF. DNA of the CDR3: TGTGCCAGCAGCCCCCTAAGTAGCTCTGGGGCCAACGTCCTGACTTTC.

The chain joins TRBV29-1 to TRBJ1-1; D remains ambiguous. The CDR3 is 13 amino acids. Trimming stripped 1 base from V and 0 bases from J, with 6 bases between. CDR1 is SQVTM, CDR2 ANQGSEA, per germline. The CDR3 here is CSVEAVMNTEAFF. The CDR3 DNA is TGCAGCGTTGAAGCGGTTATGAACACTGAAGCTTTCTTT.

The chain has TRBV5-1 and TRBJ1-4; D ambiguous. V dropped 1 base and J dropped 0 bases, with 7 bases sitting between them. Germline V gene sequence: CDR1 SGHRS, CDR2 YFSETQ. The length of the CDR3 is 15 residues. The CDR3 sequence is CASSLTGTTNEKLFF. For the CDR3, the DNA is TGCGCCAGCAGCTTGACCGGGACAACTAATGAAAAACTGTTTTTT. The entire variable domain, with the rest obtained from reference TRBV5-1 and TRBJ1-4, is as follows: KAGVTQTPRYLIKTRGQQVTLSCSPISGHRSVSWYQQTPGQGLQFLFEYFSETQRNKGNFPGRFSGRQFSNSRSEMNVSTLELGDSALYLCASSLTGTTNEKLFFGSGTQLSVL.

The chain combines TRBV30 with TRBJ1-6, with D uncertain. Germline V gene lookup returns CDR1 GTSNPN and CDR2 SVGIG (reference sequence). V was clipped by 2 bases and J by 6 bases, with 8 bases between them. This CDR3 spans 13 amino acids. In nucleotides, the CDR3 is TGTGCCTGGAGTTTAGAGGTTAATTCACCCCTCCACTTT. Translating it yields CAWSLEVNSPLHF.